Listed here are 27 T cell receptor beta chains from one sample, sequenced in a study of cytomegalovirus exposure and HLA in healthy donors. In the PCR, 60 Vbeta and 13 Jbeta primers were used. Assay used: immunoSEQ multiplex PCR; TCRdb lists only in-frame clones, some missing. Here the sample spans around 180,000 clones, around 80% being singletons. The source material was PBMCs. These receptors were collected from a woman aged 25-40 years in good health and CMV-seropositive.

The V and J genes are TRBV30 and TRBJ2-1; 7 bases agree with TRBD2. J gave up 4 bases and V 4 bases, and 7 bases lay outside the gene matches. The CDR3 length is 14 residues. Germline CDR1 GTSNPN, CDR2 SVGIG (reference sequence). The CDR3 nucleotides are TGTGCCTGGAATGGGCTAGCGGATTACAATGAGCAGTTCTTC. It is translated as CAWNGLADYNEQFF. Full variable domain (outside the CDR3, taken from reference TRBV30 and TRBJ2-1): SQTIHQWPATLVQPVGSPLSLECTVEGTSNPNLYWYRQAAGRGLQLLFYSVGIGQISSEVPQNLSASRPQDRQFILSSKKLLLSDSGFYLCAWNGLADYNEQFFGPGTRLTVL.

This clone was detected once. The genes are TRBV9 and TRBJ1-2; D gene ambiguous. Germline assignment: CDR1 SGDLS and CDR2 YYNGEE. The CDR3 extends over 15 amino acids. The ends were cut back, 1 base at V and 0 bases at J, with 10 bases in the middle. The CDR3 DNA reads TGTGCCAGCAGCGTAAAGTCGAGGTCTAACTATGGCTACACCTTC. Its translation is CASSVKSRSNYGYTF.

The chain uses TRBV6-6 and TRBJ2-1, with 8 bases that match TRBD1. This CDR3 is 13 amino acids long. Trimming cost V 2 bases and J 6 bases; bases outside gene matches: 0. CDR1 is MNHNY and CDR2 is SVGAGI in the germline V gene (reference sequence). The CDR3 bases are TGTGCCAGCAGTTACGGGACAGGCAATGAGCAGTTCTTC. As protein: CASSYGTGNEQFF.

The chain uses TRBV5-1 and TRBJ2-1; TRBD2 matches 12 bases. CDR3 length: 15 amino acids. V was clipped by 5 bases and J by 6 bases; unmatched bases: 6. Germline CDR1 SGHRS, CDR2 YFSETQ. CDR3 in DNA: TGCGCCAGCAGAGAACTAGCGGGAGGTGCCAATGAGCAGTTCTTC. Protein: CASRELAGGANEQFF.

The count of this clone is one. The CDR3 DNA sequence: TGTGCCAGCAGCAAGGGGGCCCAAGAGACCCAGTACTTC. The encoded protein is CASSKGAQETQYF. This sequence joins TRBV11-2 and TRBJ2-5; 7 bases fit TRBD1. The V and J ends lost 5 bases and 1 base, in that order; junction bases with no gene match: 1. The CDR3 length is 13 residues. CDR1 is SGHAT and CDR2 is FQNNGV in the germline V gene.

The rearrangement joins TRBV9 to TRBJ1-1; TRBD1 matches 7 bases. This CDR3 region has 14 residues. V dropped 4 bases and J dropped 1; count of bases not matched to a gene: 4. The V gene's germline CDR1 is SGDLS and CDR2 YYNGEE. The CDR3 bases are TGTGCCAGCAGCCCCCGGACAGGGAACACTGAAGCTTTCTTT. It specifies CASSPRTGNTEAFF. Full variable domain (rest looked up from reference TRBV9 and TRBJ1-1): DSGVTQTPKHLITATGQRVTLRCSPRSGDLSVYWYQQSLDQGLQFLIQYYNGEERAKGNILERFSAQQFPDLHSELNLSSLELGDSALYFCASSPRTGNTEAFFGQGTRLTVV.

This clone was observed a few times. The chain employs TRBV5-1 and TRBJ2-1; 8 bases map to TRBD1. Per the germline V gene, CDR1 is SGHRS and CDR2 is YFSETQ. Trimming at V came to 4 bases and at J to 5 bases, leaving 8 bases not matched to a gene. The CDR3 runs to 15 residues. CDR3: CASSHGQGEHNEQFF. CDR3 DNA: TGCGCCAGCAGCCACGGACAGGGTGAACACAATGAGCAGTTCTTC. Complete variable domain (other parts from reference TRBV5-1 and TRBJ2-1): KAGVTQTPRYLIKTRGQQVTLSCSPISGHRSVSWYQQTPGQGLQFLFEYFSETQRNKGNFPGRFSGRQFSNSRSEMNVSTLELGDSALYLCASSHGQGEHNEQFFGPGTRLTVL.

The rearrangement uses TRBV7-2 and TRBJ1-1; a weak D match, TRBD1 (6 bases). V dropped 4 bases and J dropped 4 bases, with 16 bases sitting between them. The CDR3 runs to 15 residues. Germline CDR1 and CDR2: SGHTA and FQGNSA. For the CDR3, the DNA is TGTGCCAGCAGCTCCCCGACAGGATCTCGCACTGAAGCTTTCTTT. This codes for CASSSPTGSRTEAFF.

V and J are TRBV5-4 and TRBJ2-7, with 8 bases fitting TRBD1. J lost 8 bases, V lost 4 bases, and 17 bases had no gene match. Germline CDR1 reads SGHNT; CDR2 reads YYREEE (reference sequence). This CDR3 has 16 amino acids. The CDR3 DNA is TGTGCCAGCAGCGGACAGGGAAATGTGGTAGGCAGCCAGCAGTACTTC. Translated, it gives CASSGQGNVVGSQQYF.

The J gene is TRBJ2-1, the V gene TRBV4-1; 10 bases align to TRBD2. Germline values: CDR1 MGHRA, CDR2 YSYEKL. Trimming took 4 bases from V and 0 from J; bases not matched to a gene: 6. The CDR3 covers 17 residues. The DNA of the CDR3 is TGCGCCAGCAGCCCCTCAGGACTAGCGGTCTCCTACAATGAGCAGTTCTTC. Protein sequence: CASSPSGLAVSYNEQFF.

The gene calls are TRBV18 and TRBJ1-5; 8 bases map to TRBD1. The CDR3 has 17 amino acids. V shed 2 bases and J 0 bases; nucleotides not matched to a gene: 6. From germline, CDR1 is KGHSH and CDR2 LQKENI. The CDR3 DNA follows: TGTGCCAGCTCACCAGGGACAGGCGCGAATAGCAATCAGCCCCAGCATTTT. The encoded protein is CASSPGTGANSNQPQHF.

The rearrangement joins TRBV30 to TRBJ2-2; TRBD2 might be the D (5 bases). CDR1 is GTSNPN, CDR2 SVGIG, per germline (reference sequence). The CDR3 extends over 15 amino acids. V was cut by 1 base and J by 7 bases, with 16 bases left in between. The CDR3 protein is CAWSGGRILGGELFF. The DNA for the CDR3 is TGTGCCTGGAGTGGTGGGAGAATATTGGGCGGGGAGCTGTTTTTT.

The chain recombines TRBV19 with TRBJ2-1, with D perhaps matching TRBD2 (6 bases). This CDR3 contains 16 residues. V gave up 5 bases and J gave up 8 bases, with 22 bases separating them. Germline V gives CDR1 LNHDA, CDR2 SQIVND (reference sequence). CDR3 nucleotide sequence: TGTGCCAGTAGTTCGGCCCCGGGTAGCGGTTCGGATGAGCAGTTCTTC. This translates into CASSSAPGSGSDEQFF.

The rearrangement joins TRBV30 to TRBJ2-3; the match to TRBD1 covers 9 bases. The CDR3 has 14 residues. After removal of 1 base from V and 3 bases from J, the junction contained 2 bases not matched to a gene. The germline gives CDR1 GTSNPN, CDR2 SVGIG (reference sequence). The CDR3 DNA follows: TGTGCCTGGAGTGAGGACAGGGGAACAGATACGCAGTATTTT. Its translation is CAWSEDRGTDTQYF.

In DNA form, the CDR3 reads TGTGCCAGCAGCCCCCCCACCTCGCTTAGCGGGAGGGCCTACGAGCAGTACTTC. Protein sequence: CASSPPTSLSGRAYEQYF. V is TRBV9 and J is TRBJ2-7; TRBD2 agrees at 11 bases. The junction had 14 bases not matched to a gene; V was cut back by 4 bases and J by 2 bases. The germline gives CDR1 SGDLS, CDR2 YYNGEE. The CDR3 has 18 residues.

This rearrangement joins TRBV29-1 to TRBJ1-2; D unresolved. Germline-derived CDR1 and CDR2 are SQVTM and ANQGSEA. The CDR3 covers 17 residues. Trimming shortened V by 6 bases and J by 0 bases, and 23 bases separated the two germline ends. The CDR3 region is CSVHFAALSTPNYGYTF. Written as DNA, the CDR3 is TGCAGCGTCCATTTTGCGGCTCTCTCTACCCCTAACTATGGCTACACCTTC.

This clone was seen only a few times. The rearrangement joins TRBV7-9 to TRBJ2-7; D unclear. This CDR3 is 13 amino acids long. CDR1 and CDR2 from the germline V gene are SEHNR and FQNEAQ (reference sequence). Trimming cost V 6 bases and J 2 bases, with 11 bases left between them. The CDR3 DNA is TGTGCCAGCAGTTCCACTAATACCTACGAGCAGTACTTC. It yields the protein CASSSTNTYEQYF.

V is TRBV7-3 and J is TRBJ2-5; tentative D call: TRBD2 (7 bases). V lost 5 bases and J lost 5, with 21 bases in between. The CDR3 length is 16 residues. CDR1 is SGHTA, CDR2 FQGTGA, per germline. CDR3 region: CASSTQGGGGGETQYF. The CDR3, as DNA: TGTGCCAGCAGCACTCAAGGGGGGGGAGGTGGTGAGACCCAGTACTTC.

The chain combines TRBV5-3 with TRBJ1-1; D might be TRBD1 (6 bases). TRBV5-3 is an open reading frame whose function is uncertain. This CDR3 comprises 15 residues. Trimming took 2 bases from V and 6 from J, leaving 17 bases between them. CDR3 nucleotides: TGTGCCAGAAGCTTTGTACAGGGATACGCACCTGAAGCTTTCTTT. Protein product: CARSFVQGYAPEAFF.

The DNA of the CDR3 is TGCGCCAGCAGCCCAAGTGGGCTAGCGGGGGCCTACGAGCAGTACTTC. It codes for CASSPSGLAGAYEQYF. The chain joins TRBV5-1 to TRBJ2-7, with TRBD2 matching 10 bases. This CDR3 spans 16 amino acids. V lost 4 bases, J lost 2 bases, and 9 bases stayed unmatched. Per the germline V gene, CDR1 is SGHRS and CDR2 is YFSETQ.

The chain links TRBV11-1 to TRBJ1-2; the D is unclear. This CDR3 spans 13 amino acids. Germline lookup yields CDR1 SGHAT and CDR2 FQDESV (reference sequence). Trimming removed 5 bases from V and 2 bases from J, with 9 bases in between. The CDR3 DNA reads TGTGCCAGCAGCCCAGCGGGGAACTATGGCTACACCTTC. It specifies CASSPAGNYGYTF.

The chain combines TRBV18 with TRBJ1-4; the D is unclear. The germline V gene encodes CDR1 KGHSH and CDR2 LQKENI. This CDR3 region has 13 residues. The V gene lost 0 bases and the J gene lost 8 bases, with 7 bases spanning the gap. The CDR3 nucleotides read TGTGCCAGCTCACCACCCTTGCGGGAAAAACTGTTTTTT. Translation gives CASSPPLREKLFF.

The table lists this clone with a count of one. The chain uses TRBV13 and TRBJ2-6; tentative D call: TRBD1 (5 bases). The germline V and J ends were trimmed by 4 bases and 0 bases, with 16 bases remaining between them. The germline gives CDR1 PRHDT, CDR2 FYEKMQ (reference sequence). The CDR3 contains 18 residues. The CDR3 loop is CASSSGQRPSSGANVLTF. The CDR3 DNA sequence: TGTGCCAGCAGCTCCGGACAACGGCCAAGCTCTGGGGCCAACGTCCTGACTTTC.

The J gene is TRBJ2-7, the V gene TRBV10-3; 7 bases are shared with TRBD1. The CDR3 covers 16 residues. Germline V CDR1 and CDR2: ENHRY, SYGVKD. The junction had 18 bases not matched to a gene; V was cut back by 10 bases and J by 3 bases. The DNA of the CDR3 is TGTGCCACTACGGGACAGCCCTTCGGGGCCGACTACGAGCAGTACTTC. Encoded protein: CATTGQPFGADYEQYF.

This clone was detected a few times. The chain links TRBV9 to TRBJ2-4; 7 positions match TRBD1. Germline V CDR1 and CDR2: SGDLS, YYNGEE. CDR3 length: 14 amino acids. The J segment lost 6 bases and the V segment lost 0 bases, leaving 3 bases of the junction unmatched. This CDR3 is CASSVEGAGNIQYF. The CDR3 DNA follows: TGTGCCAGCAGCGTAGAGGGGGCTGGAAACATTCAGTACTTC.

V usage is TRBV19 and J usage is TRBJ2-7; 15 bases agree with TRBD2. The CDR3 has 19 amino acids. V lost 1 base and J lost 2; bases outside the gene matches: 9. Germline-derived CDR1 and CDR2 are LNHDA and SQIVND (reference sequence). The CDR3 sequence is CASSIGVGTSGRNTYEQYF. CDR3 sequence (DNA): TGTGCCAGTAGTATAGGAGTTGGGACTAGCGGGAGGAACACCTACGAGCAGTACTTC.

This clone has a handful of counts. V and J are TRBV11-2 and TRBJ2-6, with D unresolved. This CDR3 has 14 amino acids. Looked up from germline, CDR1 is SGHAT and CDR2 is FQNNGV. Trimming shortened V by 5 bases and J by 4 bases, and 9 bases separated the two germline ends. CDR3 residues: CASSPFLGANVLTF. Written as DNA, the CDR3 is TGTGCCAGCAGCCCCTTTCTGGGGGCCAACGTCCTGACTTTC.